This TCR beta chain was sequenced during a study of radiotherapy plus CTLA-4 blockade in lung cancer. About this clone: The antigen remains unidentified.

Sequenced by immunoSEQ multiplex PCR; TCRdb stores in-frame clones only, minus some. The sample lists 40,000 to 60,000 clones, 82% occurring once. Study-wide findings and caveats: Early shifts in blood T cell clones, with interferon-beta, reportedly predicted response best. TCR clones originating in tumors grew in number in blood after radiotherapy plus ipilimumab.

This CDR3 spans 17 amino acids. The V gene's germline CDR1 is SEHNR and CDR2 FQNEAQ (reference sequence). V dropped 6 bases and J dropped 0; count of bases not matched to a gene: 8. Here the sequenced sample was peripheral blood, taken from a patient treated with radiotherapy plus ipilimumab. The TCR sequence derives from a human donor with non-small cell lung cancer who had stable disease on radiotherapy plus ipilimumab. The chain has TRBV7-9 and TRBJ2-6; 7 nucleotides agree with TRBD1. This CDR3 is CASSLGQIVSGANVLTF. Here the CDR3 DNA reads TGTGCCAGCAGTCTGGGACAGATCGTCTCTGGGGCCAACGTCCTGACTTTC.